These T cell receptor beta chains were read from a single sample in a study of somatic mutations in cytotoxic T cells in rheumatoid arthritis. Profiled with immunoSEQ multiplex PCR; TCRdb holds only in-frame clones, not every one. The profile covers roughly 18,000 clones, with about three quarters appearing a single time and under 30% taken by the ten largest. Specimen: CD8+ T cells sorted from blood. Receptor source: an adult with rheumatoid arthritis. Each CDR3 is given with its conserved first and last residue. The D gene is left open where the match is weak. Clone size is not always given. Where it is, it says once, few, many or a class for expanded clones.

J: TRBJ2-7; V: TRBV5-1; D: .; size: few; CDR3: CASSLVGREYEQYF; DNA: TGCGCCAGCAGCTTGGTGGGACGGGAGTACGAGCAGTACTTC
J: TRBJ2-2; V: TRBV4-1; D: TRBD1; size: .; CDR3: CASSQEPTGATGELFF; DNA: TGCGCCAGCAGCCAAGAACCGACAGGGGCCACCGGGGAGCTGTTTTTT
J: TRBJ2-3; V: TRBV7-9; D: .; size: .; CDR3: CASSSSLTDTQYF; DNA: TGTGCCAGCAGCTCTAGCTTAACAGATACGCAGTATTTT
J: TRBJ2-7; V: TRBV19; D: .; size: .; CDR3: CASSIDTSYYEQYF; DNA: TGTGCCAGTAGTATCGACACTTCGTACTACGAGCAGTACTTC
J: TRBJ2-1; V: TRBV6-4; D: .; size: .; CDR3: CASSPNSYNEQFF; DNA: TGTGCCAGCAGTCCGAACTCCTACAATGAGCAGTTCTTC
J: TRBJ1-5; V: TRBV4-1; D: .; size: .; CDR3: CASGGGQPQHF; DNA: TGCGCCAGCGGGGGAGGTCAGCCCCAGCATTTT
J: TRBJ1-1; V: TRBV5-8; D: .; size: .; CDR3: CASSLVQGGNTEAFF; DNA: TGTGCCAGCAGCTTGGTTCAGGGAGGGAACACTGAAGCTTTCTTT
J: TRBJ2-3; V: TRBV7-9; D: TRBD1; size: once; CDR3: CASSLGQGGDTQYF; DNA: TGTGCCAGCAGCTTAGGACAGGGGGGAGATACGCAGTATTTT
J: TRBJ1-3; V: TRBV6-9; D: TRBD1; size: .; CDR3: CASKSTGAPDTIYF; DNA: TGTGCCAGCAAAAGTACAGGGGCCCCGGACACCATATATTTT
J: TRBJ2-7; V: TRBV5-1; D: .; size: .; CDR3: CASSIPDSLYEQYF; DNA: TGCGCCAGCAGCATACCGGACAGCCTGTACGAGCAGTACTTC
J: TRBJ2-5; V: TRBV7-8; D: TRBD2; size: .; CDR3: CASSATRTSGSQETQYF; DNA: TGTGCCAGCAGCGCAACTCGGACTAGCGGGAGCCAAGAGACCCAGTACTTC
J: TRBJ2-5; V: TRBV5-1; D: .; size: .; CDR3: CASSLALAETQYF; DNA: TGCGCCAGCAGCTTGGCACTAGCTGAGACCCAGTACTTC
J: TRBJ1-2; V: TRBV6-1; D: .; size: medium-sized; CDR3: CASMGENWGYGYTF; DNA: TGTGCCAGCATGGGGGAAAACTGGGGCTATGGCTACACCTTC
J: TRBJ1-6; V: TRBV7-9; D: TRBD1; size: .; CDR3: CASRWTGSNSPLHF; DNA: TGTGCCAGCAGGTGGACAGGGTCCAATTCACCCCTCCACTTT
J: TRBJ2-7; V: TRBV27; D: .; size: .; CDR3: CASSLSGRHYEQYF; DNA: TGTGCCAGCAGTTTAAGCGGACGCCACTACGAGCAGTACTTC
J: TRBJ2-5; V: TRBV4-1; D: TRBD1; size: .; CDR3: CASSQGTGEETQYF; DNA: TGCGCCAGCAGCCAGGGTACAGGGGAAGAGACCCAGTACTTC
J: TRBJ1-1; V: TRBV19; D: TRBD1; size: once; CDR3: CASSTRDSRNTEAFF; DNA: TGTGCCAGTAGTACACGGGACAGTCGGAACACTGAAGCTTTCTTT
J: TRBJ1-2; V: TRBV27; D: .; size: .; CDR3: CASSFAGAGGYTF; DNA: TGTGCCAGCAGTTTTGCGGGGGCGGGGGGCTACACCTTC
J: TRBJ1-2; V: TRBV11-2; D: .; size: few; CDR3: CASSSPPWGYTF; DNA: TGTGCCAGCAGCTCACCCCCATGGGGCTACACCTTC
J: TRBJ1-2; V: TRBV27; D: .; size: .; CDR3: CASSLEPDGGYTF; DNA: TGTGCCAGCAGTTTAGAACCCGACGGGGGCTACACCTTC
J: TRBJ2-1; V: TRBV14; D: TRBD2; size: .; CDR3: CASSLLAGGGNEQFF; DNA: TGTGCCAGCAGCCTCTTAGCGGGAGGGGGCAATGAGCAGTTCTTC
J: TRBJ2-1; V: TRBV14; D: TRBD2; size: .; CDR3: CASSQAIGLAGYYEQFF; DNA: TGTGCCAGCAGCCAAGCGATAGGGCTAGCGGGATACTATGAGCAGTTCTTC
J: TRBJ1-1; V: TRBV11-2; D: TRBD1; size: .; CDR3: CASSTAGTENTEAFF; DNA: TGTGCCAGCAGCACGGCCGGGACAGAGAACACTGAAGCTTTCTTT
J: TRBJ1-6; V: TRBV27; D: .; size: .; CDR3: CASSLTADYNSPLHF; DNA: TGTGCCAGCAGTTTAACAGCGGACTATAATTCACCCCTCCACTTT
J: TRBJ1-5; V: TRBV27; D: .; size: .; CDR3: CASSFWGPDQPQHF; DNA: TGTGCCAGCAGTTTCTGGGGGCCTGATCAGCCCCAGCATTTT
J: TRBJ2-7; V: TRBV4-1; D: TRBD2; size: few; CDR3: CASSQDGLAGAYEQYF; DNA: TGCGCCAGCAGCCAAGACGGACTAGCGGGAGCTTACGAGCAGTACTTC
J: TRBJ2-7; V: TRBV19; D: .; size: .; CDR3: CASSFRQGGGEQYF; DNA: TGTGCCAGTAGTTTTCGACAGGGAGGGGGCGAGCAGTACTTC
J: TRBJ2-3; V: TRBV19; D: .; size: .; CDR3: CASSMATSSTDTQYF; DNA: TGTGCCAGTAGTATGGCTACCTCTAGCACAGATACGCAGTATTTT
J: TRBJ2-3; V: TRBV9; D: .; size: .; CDR3: CASSVYSLAADTQYF; DNA: TGTGCCAGCAGCGTATATTCCCTAGCCGCAGATACGCAGTATTTT
J: TRBJ1-5; V: TRBV6-9; D: .; size: .; CDR3: CASAKRGQGNQPQHF; DNA: TGTGCCAGCGCTAAACGGGGGCAGGGCAATCAGCCCCAGCATTTT
J: TRBJ1-4; V: TRBV7-6; D: TRBD1; size: .; CDR3: CASSSQGAPVYNEKLFF; DNA: TGTGCCAGCAGCTCACAGGGGGCACCTGTTTATAATGAAAAACTGTTTTTT
J: TRBJ2-3; V: TRBV6-4; D: .; size: .; CDR3: CASSDSEESDTQYF; DNA: TGTGCCAGCAGTGACTCGGAGGAATCTGATACGCAGTATTTT
J: TRBJ2-7; V: TRBV19; D: TRBD2; size: .; CDR3: CASSPFSLAGGPLRGYEQYF; DNA: TGTGCCAGTAGTCCCTTTTCACTAGCGGGAGGCCCACTCCGGGGGTACGAGCAGTACTTC
J: TRBJ2-3; V: TRBV6-6; D: TRBD2; size: .; CDR3: CASSYSSGELDTQYF; DNA: TGTGCCAGCAGTTACTCGAGCGGGGAGTTGGATACGCAGTATTTT
J: TRBJ2-1; V: TRBV14; D: .; size: once; CDR3: CASSQDASKGGSYNEQFF; DNA: TGTGCCAGCAGCCAAGATGCGTCAAAGGGGGGATCCTACAATGAGCAGTTCTTC
J: TRBJ2-7; V: TRBV7-9; D: TRBD1; size: few; CDR3: CASSLADRGIYEQYF; DNA: TGTGCCAGCAGCTTAGCTGACAGGGGGATTTACGAGCAGTACTTC
J: TRBJ2-1; V: TRBV30; D: TRBD2; size: .; CDR3: CAWSVGLGKNEQFF; DNA: TGTGCCTGGAGTGTAGGACTAGGTAAGAATGAGCAGTTCTTC
J: TRBJ2-7; V: TRBV2; D: TRBD2; size: .; CDR3: CAIRGGTYEQYF; DNA: TGTGCCATCCGGGGGGGAACCTACGAGCAGTACTTC
J: TRBJ2-7; V: TRBV9; D: .; size: few; CDR3: CASSVAVGAAYEQYF; DNA: TGTGCCAGCAGCGTAGCGGTAGGGGCGGCCTACGAGCAGTACTTC
J: TRBJ2-7; V: TRBV11-3; D: .; size: once; CDR3: CASSLYRASHPYEQYF; DNA: TGTGCCAGCAGCTTATACCGAGCTAGCCATCCCTACGAGCAGTACTTC
J: TRBJ2-1; V: TRBV6-4; D: TRBD2; size: .; CDR3: CASSDGTSGGNEQFF; DNA: TGTGCCAGCAGTGACGGGACTAGCGGGGGCAATGAGCAGTTCTTC
J: TRBJ1-1; V: TRBV28; D: .; size: .; CDR3: CASSSRPGWTEAFF; DNA: TGTGCCAGCAGTTCCCGACCGGGTTGGACTGAAGCTTTCTTT
J: TRBJ2-3; V: TRBV7-9; D: .; size: .; CDR3: CASSLGYDTQYF; DNA: TGTGCCAGCAGCTTAGGGTACGATACGCAGTATTTT
J: TRBJ2-2; V: TRBV4-1; D: TRBD2; size: .; CDR3: CASSQLSSGITGELFF; DNA: TGCGCCAGCAGCCAACTTTCTAGCGGAATCACCGGGGAGCTGTTTTTT
J: TRBJ2-3; V: TRBV7-9; D: .; size: once; CDR3: CASSPDGVTDTQYF; DNA: TGTGCCAGCAGCCCGGACGGCGTGACAGATACGCAGTATTTT
J: TRBJ2-3; V: TRBV28; D: TRBD2; size: .; CDR3: CASSLGTTSTDTQYF; DNA: TGTGCCAGCAGTTTAGGGACTACGAGCACAGATACGCAGTATTTT
J: TRBJ2-3; V: TRBV7-9; D: TRBD1; size: .; CDR3: CASSSNDPAKGAPTDTQYF; DNA: TGTGCCAGCAGCTCTAATGACCCAGCTAAGGGGGCGCCCACAGATACGCAGTATTTT
J: TRBJ2-1; V: TRBV28; D: .; size: .; CDR3: CASSPAEGPTNEQFF; DNA: TGTGCCAGCAGCCCAGCGGAGGGGCCCACGAATGAGCAGTTCTTC
J: TRBJ2-1; V: TRBV12-5; D: .; size: .; CDR3: CASGLVAEGVLLNNEQFF; DNA: TGTGCTAGTGGTTTGGTAGCCGAGGGGGTGTTGCTTAACAATGAGCAGTTCTTC
J: TRBJ2-1; V: TRBV7-2; D: TRBD2; size: .; CDR3: CASSLEVGTSSYNEQFF; DNA: TGTGCCAGCAGCTTAGAAGTAGGGACTAGCTCTTACAATGAGCAGTTCTTC
J: TRBJ1-2; V: TRBV4-1; D: TRBD1; size: once; CDR3: CASSLRGQAGYTF; DNA: TGCGCCAGCAGCCTAAGAGGACAGGCCGGCTACACCTTC
J: TRBJ2-4; V: TRBV6-6; D: .; size: .; CDR3: CASSYQGGGPKNIQYF; DNA: TGTGCCAGCAGTTACCAGGGGGGAGGGCCCAAAAACATTCAGTACTTC
J: TRBJ2-3; V: TRBV19; D: .; size: .; CDR3: CASSKDSSDTQYF; DNA: TGTGCCAGTAGTAAAGACTCGAGTGATACGCAGTATTTT
J: TRBJ2-1; V: TRBV4-1; D: TRBD1; size: .; CDR3: CASSQGQDGYNEQFF; DNA: TGCGCCAGCAGCCAGGGACAGGATGGGTACAATGAGCAGTTCTTC
J: TRBJ1-1; V: TRBV27; D: TRBD1; size: .; CDR3: CASIPGTEFTISGAFF; DNA: TGTGCCAGCATCCCCGGGACAGAGTTCACTATCAGCGGAGCTTTCTTT